This T cell receptor beta chain is drawn from a study of T-cell reconstitution after alpha-beta-depleted transplantation in children. This CDR3 comprises 12 residues. Germline values: CDR1 DFQATT, CDR2 SNEGSKA (reference sequence). The ends were cut back, 5 bases at V and 4 bases at J, with 11 bases in the middle. Unique molecular identifiers featured in how the TCRbeta library was prepared. TCRdb analysed the PCR reads with MiXCR anew, one entry per CDR3 protein. The sample comprises 530,000 or so distinct CDR3 sequences, roughly 27% of which are singletons, and around a third rests with the top ten.

The sequence came from a boy under two years old with Wiskott-Aldrich syndrome, due to receive a stem cell transplant. J is TRBJ1-2 and V is TRBV20-1, with D perhaps matching TRBD1 (5 bases). The input for sequencing was PBMCs, taken before TCRalphabeta/CD19-depleted stem cell transplant. The CDR3, as DNA: TGCAGTGCTGTAGACAGCGTCTATGGCTACACCTTC. Translated: CSAVDSVYGYTF.